The 10 T cell receptor beta chains presented below share a single source sample, sequenced in a study of vaccination and CD4 T cells after COVID-19. An Oncomine TCR Beta short-read assay was used to sequence the DNA from cultured CD4+ T cells. TCRdb used MiXCR to reprocess the PCR reads, holding one entry per CDR3 protein. The table records over 11,000 distinct CDR3 sequences, around 24% of them present only once. Specified treatment: approximately 11-day PBMC culture with coronavirus spike peptide pools or control peptides (ViraFEST assay). These TCRs' antigens remain unknown. Here the sequenced sample was CD4+ T cells from blood, cultured in vitro, taken after SARS-CoV-2 vaccination. The receptor source for this set is a human donor who had recovered from COVID-19.

The chain uses TRBV27 and TRBJ2-5; D unresolved. Trimming cost V 6 bases and J 9 bases, with 17 bases left between them. Germline-derived CDR1 and CDR2 are MNHEY and SMNVEV (reference sequence). This CDR3 has 13 amino acids. Written as DNA, the CDR3 is TGTGCCAGCAGCGACCGTGGCCACGGGCCCCAGTACTTC. It codes for CASSDRGHGPQYF.

Only a few counts were recorded for this clonotype. The rearrangement joins TRBV28 to TRBJ1-5; D not certain. V was pared by 2 bases and J by 4 bases, with 12 bases between. Germline CDR1 and CDR2: MDHEN and SYDVKM. The CDR3 sequence is 15 residues long. CDR3 protein: CASSLMGGGNQPQHF. The CDR3 DNA sequence: TGTGCCAGCAGTTTAATGGGAGGTGGGAATCAGCCCCAGCATTTT.

This clonotype was counted a few times. The rearrangement joins TRBV28 to TRBJ1-3; D gene uncertain. Germline CDR1 reads MDHEN; CDR2 reads SYDVKM. Trimming cost V 6 bases and J 2 bases, with 5 bases left between them. The CDR3 length is 12 residues. The CDR3 bases are TGTGCCAGCAGAAAACCTGGAAACACCATATATTTT. Amino acids: CASRKPGNTIYF.

This clonotype was counted between two and nine times. The V and J genes are TRBV7-6 and TRBJ2-2, with 7 bases identical to TRBD2. V shed 7 bases and J 4 bases; nucleotides not matched to a gene: 12. Germline-derived CDR1 and CDR2 are SGHVS and FNYEAQ. The CDR3 sequence is 16 residues long. The CDR3 loop reads CASKEPGRVSTGELFF. The CDR3, as DNA: TGTGCCAGCAAGGAGCCGGGGAGGGTCAGCACCGGGGAGCTGTTTTTT.

CDR3 DNA sequence: TGTGCCAGCAGCTTAGGCGGGATCTCCTACGAGCAGTACTTC. This codes for CASSLGGISYEQYF. The J gene is TRBJ2-7, the V gene TRBV7-2, with D possibly TRBD2 on 6 matching bases. Germline V gives CDR1 SGHTA, CDR2 FQGNSA. The CDR3 covers 14 residues. The germline V and J ends were trimmed by 1 base and 0 bases, with 7 bases remaining between them. Together with reference TRBV7-2 and TRBJ2-7, the CDR3 gives the full variable domain: GAGVSQSPSNKVTEKGKDVELRCDPISGHTALYWYRQSLGQGLEFLIYFQGNSAPDKSGLPSDRFSAERTGGSVSTLTIQRTQQEDSAVYLCASSLGGISYEQYFGPGTRLTVT.

The chain couples TRBV11-3 to TRBJ2-1; weak D call: TRBD2 (5 bases). Germline V gene lookup returns CDR1 SGHNT and CDR2 YENEEA. The CDR3 loop spans 11 amino acids. V was clipped by 1 base and J by 14 bases, with 9 bases between them. The CDR3 region has the DNA TGTGCCAGCAGCTTAGGGGAGAGAAAGTTCTTC. It translates to CASSLGERKFF.

The rearrangement joins TRBV6-1 to TRBJ1-3; possible D gene TRBD1, 6 bases. Germline CDR1 MNHNS, CDR2 SASEGT. The CDR3 runs to 16 residues. V gave up 3 bases and J gave up 4 bases, with 16 bases separating them. The chain's CDR3 is CASSDPGGPKGNTIYF. CDR3 nucleotides: TGTGCCAGCAGTGACCCCGGGGGCCCAAAAGGAAACACCATATATTTT.

CDR3 DNA: TGCGCCAGCAGCCAAGGGCAATGGCGGGACGGGAGACTCAACACTGAAGCTTTCTTT. Amino acid sequence: CASSQGQWRDGRLNTEAFF. V usage is TRBV4-3 and J usage is TRBJ1-1, with D maybe TRBD1 (5 bases). Trimming left V 1 base short and J 2 bases short, with 23 bases between. The germline V gene has CDR1 LGHNA and CDR2 YSLEER. The CDR3 totals 19 residues.

The chain employs TRBV15 and TRBJ2-4; 8 bases map to TRBD1. Germline V lookup: CDR1 LNHNV, CDR2 YYDKDF (reference sequence). The CDR3 covers 17 residues. With V trimmed by 1 base and J by 0 bases, 5 bases remained unmatched. CDR3 residues: CATSRGGTGIAKNIQYF. In DNA, the CDR3 is TGTGCCACCAGCAGAGGAGGGACAGGCATAGCCAAAAACATTCAGTACTTC.

The gene calls are TRBV7-8 and TRBJ2-7, with TRBD2 identical over 10 bases. The CDR3 is made up of 14 amino acids. The J segment lost 7 bases and the V segment lost 5 bases, leaving 8 bases of the junction unmatched. Germline values: CDR1 SGHVS, CDR2 FQNEAQ. The CDR3 loop is CASSPGTSVGEQYF. CDR3 nucleotides: TGTGCCAGCAGCCCTGGGACTAGCGTCGGAGAGCAGTACTTC.